The 28 T cell receptor beta chains given below trace back to one sample, sequenced in a study of cytomegalovirus exposure and HLA in healthy donors. The assay was immunoSEQ multiplex PCR, and TCRdb's table has in-frame clones only and misses some. The sample has about 150,000 clones, 86% seen once. Sequenced sample: PBMCs. All receptors come from a human donor in good health.

The chain joins TRBV11-2 to TRBJ2-3; TRBD1 agrees at 7 bases. Trimming at V came to 1 base and at J to 4 bases, leaving 8 bases not matched to a gene. CDR1 is SGHAT, CDR2 FQNNGV, per germline. CDR3 length: 16 residues. The DNA for the CDR3 is TGTGCCAGCAGCTTAGTAGCAGGGGGTATAGCAGATACGCAGTATTTT. This encodes CASSLVAGGIADTQYF.

The chain employs TRBV28 and TRBJ2-7, with 7 bases that match TRBD1. The CDR3 is 13 residues long. The V segment lost 5 bases and the J segment 5 bases; nucleotides outside the gene matches: 6. Germline V gene sequence: CDR1 MDHEN, CDR2 SYDVKM. The CDR3 nucleotides read TGTGCCAGCAGTCGACAGGGAAGAGACGAGCAGTACTTC. Translated: CASSRQGRDEQYF.

The rearrangement joins TRBV5-4 to TRBJ2-1; D gene unclear. CDR1 is SGHNT and CDR2 is YYREEE in the germline V gene (reference sequence). V lost 9 bases to trimming and J lost 0 bases, with 13 bases between them. This CDR3 has 14 amino acids. The CDR3 bases are TGTGCCACATCCCAAAGGAGCTCCTACAATGAGCAGTTCTTC. Translated: CATSQRSSYNEQFF.

The genes are TRBV4-1 and TRBJ2-3; D is perhaps TRBD2 (6 bases). V was pared by 5 bases and J by 2 bases, with 14 bases between. Germline V lookup: CDR1 MGHRA, CDR2 YSYEKL. The length of the CDR3 is 15 residues. DNA of the CDR3: TGCGCCAGCAGCTTCCGACTAGGTAACACAGATACGCAGTATTTT. Translation: CASSFRLGNTDTQYF.

The chain joins TRBV7-2 to TRBJ2-7, with D unclear. Germline V gene lookup returns CDR1 SGHTA and CDR2 FQGNSA. CDR3 length: 13 amino acids. Trimming pared 4 bases from V and 2 bases from J, leaving 9 bases between. The CDR3 nucleotides read TGTGCCAGCAGCTCAACAGCTACCTACGAGCAGTACTTC. It translates to CASSSTATYEQYF. The whole variable domain, filled in from reference TRBV7-2 and TRBJ2-7, reads GAGVSQSPSNKVTEKGKDVELRCDPISGHTALYWYRQSLGQGLEFLIYFQGNSAPDKSGLPSDRFSAERTGGSVSTLTIQRTQQEDSAVYLCASSSTATYEQYFGPGTRLTVT.

V is TRBV2 and J is TRBJ2-1; no definite D call. Per germline, CDR1 SNHLY and CDR2 FYNNEI. The CDR3 runs to 14 residues. Trimming left V 7 bases short and J 1 base short, with 11 bases between. The CDR3 is CASKSRFSYNEQFF. Here the CDR3 DNA reads TGTGCCAGCAAAAGCAGGTTTTCCTACAATGAGCAGTTCTTC.

This clone was picked up one time. The chain joins TRBV5-4 to TRBJ2-7, with 12 bases fitting TRBD1. V lost 4 bases, J lost 3 bases, and 5 bases stayed unmatched. CDR3 length equals 15 residues. Germline loops: CDR1 SGHNT, CDR2 YYREEE (reference sequence). The CDR3 is CASSRGQGAIYEQYF. In DNA, the CDR3 is TGTGCCAGCAGCCGGGGACAGGGGGCTATCTACGAGCAGTACTTC.

The V call is TRBV5-1, the J call TRBJ1-6, with 8 bases identical to TRBD1. CDR3 length: 17 residues. The germline CDR1 and CDR2 sequences are SGHRS and YFSETQ. Losses at the gene ends were 4 bases for V and 6 bases for J; bases not matched to a gene: 12. CDR3: CASSLTGSTGGNSPLHF. In DNA form, the CDR3 reads TGCGCCAGCAGCCTTACGGGCAGCACAGGGGGTAATTCACCCCTCCACTTT.

The CDR3 sequence: CASSPDRGAYGYTF. DNA for the CDR3: TGTGCCAGCAGCCCGGACAGGGGGGCCTATGGCTACACCTTC. The V call is TRBV7-6, the J call TRBJ1-2, with 10 nucleotides matching TRBD1. V trimming: 5 bases; J trimming: 4 bases; junction bases outside the gene matches: 4. CDR1 is SGHVS, CDR2 FNYEAQ, per germline. The CDR3 spans 14 residues. The full variable domain, rest sourced from reference TRBV7-6 and TRBJ1-2, is GAGVSQSPRYKVTKRGQDVALRCDPISGHVSLYWYRQALGQGPEFLTYFNYEAQQDKSGLPNDRFSAERPEGSISTLTIQRTEQRDSAMYRCASSPDRGAYGYTFGSGTRLTVV.

The V gene is TRBV6-5, the J gene TRBJ1-2; D uncertain. Trimming left V 2 bases short and J 8 bases short, with 12 bases between. Germline CDR1 MNHEY, CDR2 SVGAGI. CDR3 length equals 13 residues. The CDR3 sequence is CASSYDPGDGYTF. For the CDR3, the DNA is TGTGCCAGCAGTTACGATCCGGGTGACGGCTACACCTTC.

The chain joins TRBV7-7 to TRBJ2-1; D ambiguous. The CDR3 extends over 13 amino acids. From germline, CDR1 is SSHAT and CDR2 FNYEAQ (reference sequence). Trimming took 5 bases from V and 8 from J, leaving 13 bases between them. CDR3 in amino acids: CASSGYQSDEQFF. The CDR3 coding sequence is TGTGCCAGCAGCGGATATCAGAGCGATGAGCAGTTCTTC.

CDR3 DNA sequence: TGTGCCAGCAGCTTACTCCAGGGGAGCAATCAGCCCCAGCATTTT. Protein sequence: CASSLLQGSNQPQHF. The gene calls are TRBV5-5 and TRBJ1-5; possible D gene TRBD1, 6 bases. V was cut by 2 bases and J by 1 base, with 10 bases left in between. The CDR3 length is 15 residues. CDR1 is SGHKS, CDR2 YYEKEE, per germline (reference sequence).

This clone was found a few times. This chain joins TRBV18 and TRBJ1-1, with 9 positions matching TRBD1. CDR3 size: 15 residues. With 4 bases clipped from V and 4 bases from J, the junction kept 7 bases outside the gene matches. Germline V gene lookup returns CDR1 KGHSH and CDR2 LQKENI. The CDR3 region is CASSLGDRGSTEAFF. Written as DNA, the CDR3 is TGTGCCAGCTCACTCGGAGACAGGGGGAGCACTGAAGCTTTCTTT.

V is TRBV10-3 and J is TRBJ1-2; maybe TRBD1 (6 bases). V was shortened by 6 bases and J by 4 bases, with 15 bases between the two germline ends. This CDR3 is 14 amino acids long. Per germline, CDR1 ENHRY and CDR2 SYGVKD. The CDR3 bases are TGTGCCATCAGCACAGGGACACAAGTCTATGGCTACACCTTC. Protein: CAISTGTQVYGYTF.

V and J are TRBV4-1 and TRBJ1-5; the match to TRBD1 covers 7 bases. The CDR3 contains 16 residues. From germline, CDR1 is MGHRA and CDR2 YSYEKL. Trimming took 1 base from V and 7 from J; bases not matched to a gene: 10. The CDR3 region has the DNA TGCGCCAGCAGCCAAGTGACAAACAGGGGAGAGCAGCCCCAGCATTTT. It is translated as CASSQVTNRGEQPQHF.

The J gene is TRBJ2-5, the V gene TRBV5-1; 9 nucleotides agree with TRBD1. V shed 2 bases and J 5 bases; nucleotides not matched to a gene: 7. The germline CDR1 and CDR2 sequences are SGHRS and YFSETQ. This CDR3 comprises 15 residues. The CDR3 reads CASSLQGAVMETQYF. In nucleotides, the CDR3 is TGCGCCAGCAGCTTACAGGGGGCAGTCATGGAGACCCAGTACTTC.

V and J are TRBV4-3 and TRBJ1-2; 10 bases align to TRBD1. The CDR3 has 19 amino acids. The germline CDR1 and CDR2 sequences are LGHNA and YSLEER. Trimming at V came to 0 bases and at J to 7 bases, leaving 17 bases not matched to a gene. This CDR3 reads CASSQDSGGTGVLSAGYTF. The CDR3 coding sequence is TGCGCCAGCAGCCAAGATTCGGGCGGGACAGGGGTTCTGTCCGCTGGCTACACCTTC.

The rearrangement joins TRBV11-2 to TRBJ2-5; 9 nucleotides line up with TRBD1. J lost 4 bases, V lost 4 bases, and 4 bases had no gene match. The CDR3 has 14 residues. Per the germline V gene, CDR1 is SGHAT and CDR2 is FQNNGV. The CDR3 DNA reads TGTGCCAGCAGCTCTTCGGGACAGGGAGAGACCCAGTACTTC. Translation gives CASSSSGQGETQYF.

The chain is built from TRBV6-5 and TRBJ2-1, with 8 bases that match TRBD2. CDR3 length equals 15 residues. CDR1 is MNHEY, CDR2 SVGAGI, per germline. Trimming at V came to 6 bases and at J to 6 bases, leaving 10 bases not matched to a gene. CDR3 sequence (DNA): TGTGCCAGCAGCCCCCTTCGGGAGGGCGTCAATGAGCAGTTCTTC. Translated, it gives CASSPLREGVNEQFF.

This clone was observed once. The rearrangement links TRBV2 to TRBJ2-3; D is undetermined. The CDR3 is made up of 12 amino acids. Deletions cut 2 bases from V and 2 bases from J, with 2 bases between. The germline V gene has CDR1 SNHLY and CDR2 FYNNEI. The CDR3 coding sequence is TGTGCCAGCAGTGAATACACAGATACGCAGTATTTT. Its protein is CASSEYTDTQYF.

The gene calls are TRBV6-1 and TRBJ1-1; the D gene is possibly TRBD1 (5 bases). Germline loops: CDR1 MNHNS, CDR2 SASEGT. The V end lost 1 base, the J end lost 3 bases, and 15 bases lay between the germline ends. The CDR3 covers 16 residues. CDR3 nucleotides: TGTGCCAGCAGTGAAGAGGTGGGGCGTTTTTACACTGAAGCTTTCTTT. Translation gives CASSEEVGRFYTEAFF.

V and J are TRBV5-4 and TRBJ2-7; tentatively, D is TRBD2 (5 bases). The germline CDR1 and CDR2 sequences are SGHNT and YYREEE (reference sequence). The CDR3 is 13 residues long. The ends were cut back, 0 bases at V and 6 bases at J, with 10 bases in the middle. This CDR3 is CASSLGVAFEQYF. DNA for the CDR3: TGTGCCAGCAGCTTGGGGGTAGCGTTCGAGCAGTACTTC.

The chain recombines TRBV6-5 with TRBJ2-2; 9 bases match TRBD1. Looked up from germline, CDR1 is MNHEY and CDR2 is SVGAGI. The CDR3 loop spans 15 amino acids. Germline trimming cut 6 bases from V and 5 bases from J; bases unmatched to any gene: 7. CDR3 region: CASRQRQGVTGELFF. The CDR3 bases are TGTGCCAGCAGACAAAGACAGGGGGTAACCGGGGAGCTGTTTTTT.

The rearrangement uses TRBV7-3 and TRBJ2-3, with TRBD2 matching 7 bases. The trim removed 2 bases at V and 5 bases at J, leaving 10 bases unmatched. Germline V CDR1 and CDR2: SGHTA, FQGTGA. This CDR3 spans 16 amino acids. The chain's CDR3 is CASSLLVRGTKDTQYF. The CDR3 bases are TGTGCCAGCAGCTTACTTGTCCGCGGGACTAAAGATACGCAGTATTTT.

This rearrangement joins TRBV7-2 to TRBJ1-3, with D unresolved. This CDR3 spans 14 amino acids. Trimming removed 2 bases from V and 2 bases from J, with 7 bases in between. Germline-derived CDR1 and CDR2 are SGHTA and FQGNSA. The CDR3 region has the DNA TGTGCCAGCAGCTTACCGCAGGCTGGAAACACCATATATTTT. Protein sequence: CASSLPQAGNTIYF. The full variable domain, with the rest looked up from reference TRBV7-2 and TRBJ1-3, is GAGVSQSPSNKVTEKGKDVELRCDPISGHTALYWYRQSLGQGLEFLIYFQGNSAPDKSGLPSDRFSAERTGGSVSTLTIQRTQQEDSAVYLCASSLPQAGNTIYFGEGSWLTVV.

The V call is TRBV18, the J call TRBJ2-3, with a weak D call TRBD1 (6 bases). Germline lookup yields CDR1 KGHSH and CDR2 LQKENI. The ends were cut back, 6 bases at V and 5 bases at J, with 12 bases in the middle. The CDR3 runs to 13 residues. The CDR3: CASSGAEEDTQYF. The CDR3 region has the DNA TGTGCCAGCTCGGGGGCGGAGGAAGATACGCAGTATTTT.

Points on this clone: At one boundary the junction diverges from the germline segment, which might be a read error. This chain connects TRBV7-2 to TRBJ2-2, with 7 positions matching TRBD2. The CDR3 runs 14 residues. CDR1 and CDR2 (germline): SGHTA, FQGNSA. The CDR3 DNA sequence: TGTGCCAGCTGCTTGGGCGGGAGCACCGGGGAGCTGTTTTTT. Amino acids: CASCLGGSTGELFF. Combining the CDR3 with reference TRBV7-2 and TRBJ2-2 gives the whole variable domain GAGVSQSPSNKVTEKGKDVELRCDPISGHTALYWYRQSLGQGLEFLIYFQGNSAPDKSGLPSDRFSAERTGGSVSTLTIQRTQQEDSAVYLCASCLGGSTGELFFGEGSRLTVL.

This chain links TRBV28 with TRBJ1-5; 7 bases align to TRBD1. Looked up from germline, CDR1 is MDHEN and CDR2 is SYDVKM. The CDR3 totals 15 residues. V lost 6 bases and J lost 7; bases outside the gene matches: 12. CDR3 DNA sequence: TGTGCCAGCAGCTCCTCGGACAGGCAAGGGCAGCCCCAGCATTTT. Amino acid sequence: CASSSSDRQGQPQHF. Full variable domain (outside the CDR3, taken from reference TRBV28 and TRBJ1-5): DVKVTQSSRYLVKRTGEKVFLECVQDMDHENMFWYRQDPGLGLRLIYFSYDVKMKEKGDIPEGYSVSREKKERFSLILESASTNQTSMYLCASSSSDRQGQPQHFGDGTRLSIL.